This paragraph reports one TCR beta chain. Sequencing was performed with immunoSEQ multiplex PCR; in TCRdb, only in-frame clones are kept and a portion is missing. This repertoire shows about 120,000 clones, around 91% found once; its top ten account for about 4%. The data derive from a study of blood T cell repertoires in COVID-19. Turning to the study itself: Spain, Italy and the United States supplied samples that represented acute and convalescent COVID-19.

The germline V gene encodes CDR1 ENHRY and CDR2 SYGVKD. The CDR3 consists of 14 residues. V shed 6 bases, J shed 10 bases, and the junction held 5 bases outside the gene matches. The chain recombines TRBV10-3 with TRBJ1-6, with 11 bases fitting TRBD1. The sequence was collected from an older woman with COVID-19, enrolled during active disease. The specimen was peripheral blood. CDR3 loop: CAISGTGGNSPLHF. For the CDR3, the DNA is TGTGCCATCAGCGGGACAGGGGGAAACTCACCCCTCCACTTT.